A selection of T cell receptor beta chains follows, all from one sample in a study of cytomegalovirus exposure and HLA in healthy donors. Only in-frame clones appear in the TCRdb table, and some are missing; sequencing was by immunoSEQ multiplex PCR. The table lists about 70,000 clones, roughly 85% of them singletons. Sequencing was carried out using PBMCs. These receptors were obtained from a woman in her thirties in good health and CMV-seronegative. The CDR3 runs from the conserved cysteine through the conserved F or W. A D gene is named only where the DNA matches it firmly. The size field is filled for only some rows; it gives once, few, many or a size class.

TGTGCCAGCAGTTTAAAGAGGACATACATGAACACTGAAGCTTTCTTT	CASSLKRTYMNTEAFF	-	once	TRBJ1-1	TRBV28
TGTGCCAGCAGCTTAGGAGGGACAGGGGAAGCTTTCTTT	CASSLGGTGEAFF	TRBD1	few	TRBJ1-1	TRBV7-9
TGTGCCAGCAGCCAAGATTTAGGACAGGGGATGTACGAGCAGTACTTC	CASSQDLGQGMYEQYF	TRBD1	-	TRBJ2-7	TRBV4-2
TGTGCCAGCAGCTTCTATACAGATACGCAGTATTTT	CASSFYTDTQYF	-	few	TRBJ2-3	TRBV11-2
TGTGCCAGCAGCTCACAGGGCGGGAGAGGCGAGCAGTACTTC	CASSSQGGRGEQYF	-	-	TRBJ2-7	TRBV7-2
TGCGCCAGCAGCCAAGACAACAGGGTTAATTCACCCCTCCACTTT	CASSQDNRVNSPLHF	-	-	TRBJ1-6	TRBV4-3
TGTGCCAGCAGTGTCCCAGGCGGCTACACCTTC	CASSVPGGYTF	-	-	TRBJ1-2	TRBV6-1
TGCGCCAGCAGAAAAGCGGGAGGGCCAGATACGCAGTATTTT	CASRKAGGPDTQYF	TRBD2	-	TRBJ2-3	TRBV5-1
TGTGCCAGCAGGGACGCGGTCGGGAGAACTAATGAAAAACTGTTTTTT	CASRDAVGRTNEKLFF	-	-	TRBJ1-4	TRBV6-6
TGTGCCAGCAGCTGGACAGCTTTCTCTGGGGCCAACGTCCTGACTTTC	CASSWTAFSGANVLTF	-	few	TRBJ2-6	TRBV5-6
TGTGCCAGCAGCGCCGCCGAGGGCCGGGGTACCTACGAGCAGTACTTC	CASSAAEGRGTYEQYF	-	-	TRBJ2-7	TRBV7-2
TGTGCCAGCAACCCAGGGGGCGCAAGCACTGAAGCTTTCTTT	CASNPGGASTEAFF	TRBD1	-	TRBJ1-1	TRBV6-5
TGTGCCAGCAGCTTGGTACAGGGGGGAGGTCAGCCCCAGCATTTT	CASSLVQGGGQPQHF	TRBD1	once	TRBJ1-5	TRBV5-5
TGTGCCAGCAGCTTGGTGCAGGGGGCGAGCTCTGGAAACACCATATATTTT	CASSLVQGASSGNTIYF	TRBD1	-	TRBJ1-3	TRBV5-5
TGTGCCAGCAGTGAATCCCTAGCGGCTGCCTACGAGCAGTACTTC	CASSESLAAAYEQYF	TRBD2	-	TRBJ2-7	TRBV25-1
TGTGCCAGCAGCCGAGGATTAGACACTGAAGCTTTCTTT	CASSRGLDTEAFF	-	-	TRBJ1-1	TRBV7-9
TGTGCCAGCAGTCCCAGACTAGCGGCTAGCACAGATACGCAGTATTTT	CASSPRLAASTDTQYF	TRBD2	-	TRBJ2-3	TRBV27
TGTGCCAGTAGTATATCGGACAGGAGAGGGAACGAGCAGTACTTC	CASSISDRRGNEQYF	TRBD1	-	TRBJ2-7	TRBV19
TGCGCCAGCAGCGTGGACAGGGTAAAAGAGACCCAGTACTTC	CASSVDRVKETQYF	TRBD1	-	TRBJ2-5	TRBV5-1
TGTGCCAGCAGCTCAGGGGCTAGCGGGAGACGGCAAGAGACCCAGTACTTC	CASSSGASGRRQETQYF	TRBD2	-	TRBJ2-5	TRBV11-2
TGCGCCAGCAGCTTGGGGGGGACAGCATCTAACACTGAAGCTTTCTTT	CASSLGGTASNTEAFF	TRBD1	-	TRBJ1-1	TRBV5-1
TGTGCCAGCACCGGGCAGGGTGCGGAATACAATGAGCAGTTCTTC	CASTGQGAEYNEQFF	-	-	TRBJ2-1	TRBV2
TGCGCCAGCGGAAGGGGAGGCGAGTTTGAAAAACTGTTTTTT	CASGRGGEFEKLFF	-	-	TRBJ1-4	TRBV5-1
TGTGCCAGCAGCCTCACAGGGGAGAACTATGGCTACACCTTC	CASSLTGENYGYTF	TRBD1	-	TRBJ1-2	TRBV5-4
TGTGCCAGCAGCCCACAGGGGCGCCGCCAGCCCCAGCATTTT	CASSPQGRRQPQHF	TRBD1	-	TRBJ1-5	TRBV7-3
TGTGCCAGCAGTGAAGTGGGCGGGTTGGAGACCCAGTACTTC	CASSEVGGLETQYF	-	-	TRBJ2-5	TRBV2
TGTGCCAGCAGCTTACGGGGATTCCAAGAGACCCAGTACTTC	CASSLRGFQETQYF	-	-	TRBJ2-5	TRBV5-4
TGTGCCAGCAGTGACTCGAAGGTCCCAGGGGTAATCGGAAACACCATATATTTT	CASSDSKVPGVIGNTIYF	-	few	TRBJ1-3	TRBV6-4
TGTGCCAGCAGCCCCCCACAGACCCTTGGCACTGAAGCTTTCTTT	CASSPPQTLGTEAFF	-	once	TRBJ1-1	TRBV4-2
TGTGCCAGCAGTGTTACAGGACAGGGGGCCTATGGCTACACCTTC	CASSVTGQGAYGYTF	TRBD1	-	TRBJ1-2	TRBV6-1
TGTGCCAGCAGCTTAGGTCTGGGACAGCCTGGATATGGCTACACCTTC	CASSLGLGQPGYGYTF	TRBD1	-	TRBJ1-2	TRBV7-6
TGCGCCAGCAGCTTGGCAGGGGACACCGGGGAGCTGTTTTTT	CASSLAGDTGELFF	-	-	TRBJ2-2	TRBV5-1
TGCAGTGCCTCAAGAAAACAGGGCTACACCTTC	CSASRKQGYTF	-	-	TRBJ1-2	TRBV20-1
TGTGCCAGCAGCTGGGGACCGGGACAAGACACCGGGGAGCTGTTTTTT	CASSWGPGQDTGELFF	-	once	TRBJ2-2	TRBV7-3
TGTGCCAGCAGCCCTACAGATACGCAGTATTTT	CASSPTDTQYF	-	-	TRBJ2-3	TRBV7-9
TGTGCCAGCAGAGAGAGACACAGGGGGATTTCACCCCTCCACTTT	CASRERHRGISPLHF	TRBD1	-	TRBJ1-6	TRBV6-5
TGTGCCAGCAGCCCCCCGATAGCGGGAGGGAGGCAAGAGACCCAGTACTTC	CASSPPIAGGRQETQYF	TRBD2	-	TRBJ2-5	TRBV7-6
TGTGCCAGCATGGGGACTAGCGGCTTCTCCTACGAGCAGTACTTC	CASMGTSGFSYEQYF	TRBD2	-	TRBJ2-7	TRBV2
TGTGCCAGCAGCTTAGACAGGGGGATCGGTGAGCAGTTCTTC	CASSLDRGIGEQFF	TRBD1	-	TRBJ2-1	TRBV11-3
TGTGCCAGCAGCGTAGACCCCAGGCCCGGGGGGCCCACAGATACGCAGTATTTT	CASSVDPRPGGPTDTQYF	-	-	TRBJ2-3	TRBV9
TGTGCCAGCAGTCCCACTAGCCCCGGGGCCGTCAATGAGCAGTTCTTC	CASSPTSPGAVNEQFF	-	-	TRBJ2-1	TRBV27
TGTGCCAGCAGTTCCCAGGGCGCACCTAACACCGGGGAGCTGTTTTTT	CASSSQGAPNTGELFF	-	-	TRBJ2-2	TRBV6-6
TGTGCCAGCTCACTGTCCGGACTAGCGGGAGGGCCAAGGACAGATACGCAGTATTTT	CASSLSGLAGGPRTDTQYF	TRBD2	-	TRBJ2-3	TRBV18
TGTGCCAGTAGTATAGTCGTCAGGGTGGGTTACACCGGGGAGCTGTTTTTT	CASSIVVRVGYTGELFF	-	-	TRBJ2-2	TRBV19
TGTGCCAGCAGTCTCCAGGGGGCTTGGCAGCCCCAGCATTTT	CASSLQGAWQPQHF	TRBD1	few	TRBJ1-5	TRBV28
TGTGCCAGCAGCTCGGGAGGCGGGAGTGGTTACGAGCAGTACTTC	CASSSGGGSGYEQYF	TRBD2	-	TRBJ2-7	TRBV11-2
TGTGCCAGCTCCTCAGCGGGAGCTGCAGATACGCAGTATTTT	CASSSAGAADTQYF	TRBD2	-	TRBJ2-3	TRBV18
TGCGCCAGCAGGCCGACAGGGGGGGGCTATGGCTACACCTTC	CASRPTGGGYGYTF	TRBD1	-	TRBJ1-2	TRBV5-1
TGTGCCACCAGCAGTCCCGTACAGGGTAGAGGGAGCGAGCAGTACTTC	CATSSPVQGRGSEQYF	-	-	TRBJ2-7	TRBV15
TGTGCCAGTAGTATTCGGAGTCGGCAGGGAGGGGTCGCTTTCTTT	CASSIRSRQGGVAFF	-	-	TRBJ1-1	TRBV19
TGTGCCAGCAGGCCCAGCCACCCAGGAGAGACCCAGTACTTC	CASRPSHPGETQYF	-	-	TRBJ2-5	TRBV2
TGTGCCAGCAGCTCGGGGTCCAACACTGAAGCTTTCTTT	CASSSGSNTEAFF	-	-	TRBJ1-1	TRBV7-9
TGTGCCAGCTCACCATCCCCGGGAATGTACAATGAGCAGTTCTTC	CASSPSPGMYNEQFF	-	-	TRBJ2-1	TRBV18
TGTGCCAGCAGTGGTAGCGGCGCCTACAATGAGCAGTTCTTC	CASSGSGAYNEQFF	-	-	TRBJ2-1	TRBV6-5
TGTGCCAGCAGCCACCCGGCCGGGGACATACGAAAAAGCTACAATGAGCAGTTCTTC	CASSHPAGDIRKSYNEQFF	-	-	TRBJ2-1	TRBV7-9
TGTGCCAGCAGCCCAGGGACATCGGAGACCCAGTACTTC	CASSPGTSETQYF	-	-	TRBJ2-5	TRBV7-3
TGTGCCAGCAGCTTAGACGCGGGGCCACTCAAGTTCTTC	CASSLDAGPLKFF	-	-	TRBJ2-1	TRBV11-2
TGTGCCAGCAGCGCAGACGGGCGTTGGGGCGGGAACGAGCAGTACTTC	CASSADGRWGGNEQYF	-	-	TRBJ2-7	TRBV9
TGTGCCAGCAGCGTAGCCATTCTAGGCGGCTACACCTTC	CASSVAILGGYTF	-	-	TRBJ1-2	TRBV9
TGTGCCACCTCGACAGGGGAAACAGATACGCAGTATTTT	CATSTGETDTQYF	TRBD1	-	TRBJ2-3	TRBV6-4